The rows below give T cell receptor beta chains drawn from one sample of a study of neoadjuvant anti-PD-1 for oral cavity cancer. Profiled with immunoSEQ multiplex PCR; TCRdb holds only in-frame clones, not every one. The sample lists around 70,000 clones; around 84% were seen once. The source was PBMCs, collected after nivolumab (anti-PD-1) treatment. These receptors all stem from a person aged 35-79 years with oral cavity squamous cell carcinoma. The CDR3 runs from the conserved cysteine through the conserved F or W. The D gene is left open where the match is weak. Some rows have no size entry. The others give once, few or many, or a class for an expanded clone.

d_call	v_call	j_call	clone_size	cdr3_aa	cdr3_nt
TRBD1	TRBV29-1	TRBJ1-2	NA	CSVGRGGTGGLNYGYTF	TGCAGCGTTGGACGGGGAGGGACAGGGGGCCTTAACTATGGCTACACCTTC
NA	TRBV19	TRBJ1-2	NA	CASSISAGQGFRYTF	TGTGCCAGTAGTATAAGTGCAGGGCAGGGATTTCGCTACACCTTC
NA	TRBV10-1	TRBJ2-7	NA	CASIGAPGNYEQYF	TGCGCCAGCATCGGGGCTCCAGGGAATTACGAGCAGTACTTC
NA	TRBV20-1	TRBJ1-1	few	CSARKGTEAFF	TGCAGTGCTAGGAAGGGGACTGAAGCTTTCTTT
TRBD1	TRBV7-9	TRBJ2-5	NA	CASSLEGTGGETQYF	TGTGCCAGCAGCTTAGAAGGGACAGGTGGAGAGACCCAGTACTTC
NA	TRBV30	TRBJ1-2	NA	CAWRFGGKGGYGYTF	TGTGCCTGGAGGTTTGGCGGGAAGGGGGGCTATGGCTACACCTTC
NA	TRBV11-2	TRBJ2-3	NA	CASSLGGAALDTQYF	TGTGCCAGCAGCTTAGGCGGGGCCGCTTTGGATACGCAGTATTTT
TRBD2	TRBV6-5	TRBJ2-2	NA	CASSYGTSGTGELFF	TGTGCCAGCAGTTACGGGACTAGTGGTACCGGGGAGCTGTTTTTT
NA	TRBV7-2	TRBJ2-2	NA	CAILVGQYTGELFF	TGTGCCATCCTAGTCGGACAATACACCGGGGAGCTGTTTTTT
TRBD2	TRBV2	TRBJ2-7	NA	CASSKTSGIYEQYF	TGTGCCAGCAGTAAGACTAGCGGAATATACGAGCAGTACTTC
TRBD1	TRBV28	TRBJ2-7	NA	CASSFEGRGLQYEQYF	TGTGCCAGCAGTTTCGAGGGAAGGGGGCTTCAGTACGAGCAGTACTTC
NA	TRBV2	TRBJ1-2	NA	CASSEAAFWGGYTF	TGTGCCAGCAGTGAAGCGGCTTTCTGGGGCGGCTACACCTTC
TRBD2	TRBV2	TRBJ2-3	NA	CASSAQRGGTDTQYF	TGTGCCAGCAGTGCCCAGCGGGGGGGCACAGATACGCAGTATTTT
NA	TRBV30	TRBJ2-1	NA	CAWKVWGGTQFF	TGTGCCTGGAAGGTATGGGGTGGGACGCAGTTCTTC
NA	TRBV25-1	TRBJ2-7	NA	CASSRAWNEQYF	TGTGCCAGCAGTCGGGCCTGGAACGAGCAGTACTTC
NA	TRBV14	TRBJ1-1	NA	CASSQERGAVNTEAFF	TGTGCCAGCAGCCAAGAGCGGGGGGCGGTGAACACTGAAGCTTTCTTT
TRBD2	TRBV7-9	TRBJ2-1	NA	CASSSTSDWDNEQFF	TGTGCCAGCAGCTCAACTAGCGACTGGGACAATGAGCAGTTCTTC
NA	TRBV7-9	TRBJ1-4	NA	CASSLGSVAPPNEKLFF	TGTGCCAGCAGCTTAGGTAGTGTCGCTCCGCCTAATGAAAAACTGTTTTTT
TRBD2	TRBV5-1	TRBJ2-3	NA	CASSFPGGSTDTQYF	TGCGCCAGCAGCTTTCCGGGAGGGAGCACAGATACGCAGTATTTT
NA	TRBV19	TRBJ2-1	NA	CASIPTAGSSYNEQFF	TGTGCCAGTATCCCGACGGCTGGGAGCTCCTACAATGAGCAGTTCTTC
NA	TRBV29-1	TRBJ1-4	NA	CSVEGGDEKLFF	TGCAGCGTTGAAGGGGGCGACGAAAAACTGTTTTTT
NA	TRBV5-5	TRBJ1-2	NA	CASSTQGIYGYTF	TGTGCCAGCAGTACCCAGGGGATCTATGGCTACACCTTC
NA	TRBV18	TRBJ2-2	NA	CASSPPGRGELFF	TGTGCCAGCTCACCACCGGGTCGCGGGGAGCTGTTTTTT
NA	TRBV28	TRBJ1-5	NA	CASSPRRGAYSNQPQHF	TGTGCCAGCAGCCCTAGGAGGGGTGCGTATAGCAATCAGCCCCAGCATTTT
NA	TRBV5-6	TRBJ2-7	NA	CASSLGRFDEQYF	TGTGCCAGCAGCTTGGGTAGGTTTGACGAGCAGTACTTC
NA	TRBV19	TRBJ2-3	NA	CASSILTNTDTQYF	TGTGCCAGTAGTATTTTGACCAACACAGATACGCAGTATTTT
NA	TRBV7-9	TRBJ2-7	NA	CASSTQGGRWYF	TGTGCCAGCAGCACCCAAGGGGGGCGGTGGTACTTC